These 17 T cell receptor beta chains originate from one sample sequenced in a study of blood T cell repertoires in COVID-19. Sequencing was performed with immunoSEQ multiplex PCR; in TCRdb, only in-frame clones are kept and a portion is missing. Altogether just over 200,000 clones are present, about nine tenths being singletons, with the ten largest covering over 4.5%. The sequenced material came from peripheral blood. These receptors all stem from a man at least 80 years old with acute or convalescent COVID-19.

The chain links TRBV24-1 to TRBJ2-1; 11 nucleotides line up with TRBD2. CDR1 and CDR2 (germline): KGHDR, SFDVKD. V trimming: 6 bases; J trimming: 3 bases; junction bases outside the gene matches: 3. The CDR3 has 15 amino acids. The CDR3 DNA sequence: TGTGCCACCAGTCAGACTAGCGGGATCTACAATGAGCAGTTCTTC. The encoded protein is CATSQTSGIYNEQFF.

The chain carries TRBV28 and TRBJ2-2, with 9 bases matching TRBD1. The V gene's germline CDR1 is MDHEN and CDR2 SYDVKM. V lost 6 bases to trimming and J lost 2 bases; unmatched junction nucleotides: 7. This CDR3 has 16 residues. Here the CDR3 reads CASSLGTGPNTGELFF. Here the CDR3 DNA reads TGTGCCAGCAGCCTGGGGACAGGGCCTAACACCGGGGAGCTGTTTTTT.

This sequence joins TRBV7-2 and TRBJ2-7; 11 bases map to TRBD2. CDR1 and CDR2 (germline): SGHTA, FQGNSA. The junction had 7 bases not matched to a gene; V was cut back by 1 base and J by 5 bases. CDR3 length: 16 amino acids. CDR3 amino acids: CASSLGTSGGQNEQYF. The CDR3 DNA follows: TGTGCCAGCAGCTTAGGCACTAGCGGGGGCCAGAACGAGCAGTACTTC.

The chain links TRBV29-1 to TRBJ1-1; 7 bases line up with TRBD1. The CDR3 runs 13 residues. In germline, CDR1 is SQVTM, CDR2 ANQGSEA. V lost 7 bases, J lost 11 bases, and 16 bases stayed unmatched. The CDR3 loop reads CSARDRVHGEAFF. The CDR3 bases are TGCAGCGCTAGGGACAGAGTCCATGGAGAGGCTTTCTTT.

The genes are TRBV12-3 or TRBV12-4 and TRBJ2-7; D may be TRBD2 (6 bases). V gave up 10 bases and J gave up 8 bases, with 15 bases separating them. The CDR3 spans 11 residues. The CDR3, as DNA: TGTGCCACCCGCGGGGCTACGCAGCAGTACGTC. Translating it yields CATRGATQQYV.

The chain combines TRBV2 with TRBJ1-5; TRBD1 is a possible D gene (6 bases). V was trimmed by 2 bases and J by 4 bases, leaving 12 bases between them. This CDR3 is built from 15 residues. In germline, CDR1 is SNHLY, CDR2 FYNNEI. The CDR3 reads CASSESGHWNQPQHF. CDR3 nucleotides: TGTGCCAGCAGTGAATCGGGACACTGGAATCAGCCCCAGCATTTT.

The genes are TRBV14 and TRBJ2-1; 7 nucleotides match TRBD2. There are 15 residues in the CDR3. Unmatched junction bases numbered 7, after V lost 6 bases and J lost 2 bases. CDR1 is SGHDN, CDR2 FVKESK, per germline. CDR3: CASRAAGSPYNEQFF. CDR3 nucleotide sequence: TGTGCCAGCAGAGCAGCGGGATCCCCCTACAATGAGCAGTTCTTC.

V and J are TRBV5-6 and TRBJ2-6; D remains ambiguous. V gave up 6 bases and J gave up 4 bases, with 20 bases separating them. Germline CDR1 and CDR2: SGHDT and YYEEEE. The CDR3 loop spans 17 amino acids. CDR3 protein: CASTSGFWLLGANVLTF. The CDR3 DNA sequence: TGTGCCAGCACCTCAGGCTTCTGGCTTCTCGGGGCCAACGTCCTGACTTTC.

V and J are TRBV2 and TRBJ2-5, with D possibly matching TRBD1 (6 bases). The ends were cut back, 5 bases at V and 5 bases at J, with 15 bases in the middle. This CDR3 contains 14 residues. The germline CDR1 and CDR2 sequences are SNHLY and FYNNEI. The CDR3 is CASSLSGGGETQYF. CDR3 DNA: TGTGCCAGCAGTTTAAGTGGGGGCGGGGAGACCCAGTACTTC.

This sequence joins TRBV7-2 and TRBJ2-1, with 7 bases matching TRBD2. There are 16 residues in the CDR3. V shed 5 bases and J 14 bases; nucleotides not matched to a gene: 21. The V gene's germline CDR1 is SGHTA and CDR2 FQGNSA. The CDR3 loop is CASSPPSGTSPNHKFF. The CDR3 DNA sequence: TGTGCCAGCAGCCCCCCTAGCGGAACGTCACCCAATCACAAGTTCTTC.

The chain joins TRBV11-2 to TRBJ1-5; 7 bases are a match to TRBD1. V shed 3 bases and J 4 bases; nucleotides not matched to a gene: 3. The CDR3 is 14 amino acids. Germline CDR1 is SGHAT and CDR2 is FQNNGV. The CDR3 protein is CASSLSQGNQPQHF. As DNA, the CDR3 is TGTGCCAGCAGCTTGTCACAGGGGAATCAGCCCCAGCATTTT.

A single count supports this clone. The V gene is TRBV19, the J gene TRBJ1-5, with D possibly TRBD1 on 5 matching bases. The CDR3 contains 14 residues. The V end was cut by 10 bases, the J end by 3 bases, with 16 bases between. Germline CDR1 and CDR2: LNHDA and SQIVND (reference sequence). CDR3 bases: TGTGCCATTAAGGGGCAGGGCGACAATCAGCCCCAGCATTTT. Protein sequence: CAIKGQGDNQPQHF.

The chain has TRBV11-2 and TRBJ2-7, with D possibly matching TRBD1 (7 bases). CDR1 and CDR2 (germline): SGHAT, FQNNGV. V shed 1 base and J shed 1 base, with 11 bases lying between them. The CDR3 has 15 amino acids. CDR3 in DNA: TGTGCCAGCAGCTTAGCGACAGGGAGGTCCTACGAGCAGTACTTC. It specifies CASSLATGRSYEQYF.

V and J are TRBV3-1 (or the pseudogene TRBV3-2) and TRBJ2-1; tentative D call: TRBD2 (7 bases). The V end was cut by 6 bases, the J end by 4 bases, with 28 bases between. There are 19 residues in the CDR3. Germline CDR1 LGHDT, CDR2 YNNKEL (reference sequence). The chain's CDR3 is CASRRGRGARGLDYNEQFF. CDR3 coding DNA: TGTGCCAGCAGGAGAGGTCGGGGGGCAAGAGGACTAGATTACAATGAGCAGTTCTTC.

The chain uses TRBV5-1 and TRBJ2-3, with D perhaps TRBD2 (5 bases). The germline CDR1 and CDR2 sequences are SGHRS and YFSETQ. Trimming cost V 6 bases and J 6 bases, with 23 bases left between them. The CDR3 length is 16 residues. CDR3 DNA: TGCGCCAGCAACGGGGTGGGAGCAGCCAACGGGGATACGCAGTATTTT. Translated: CASNGVGAANGDTQYF.

The rearrangement links TRBV5-1 to TRBJ2-7; D may be TRBD1 (5 bases). The V end lost 2 bases, the J end lost 6 bases, and 12 bases lay between the germline ends. The length of the CDR3 is 13 residues. CDR1 SGHRS and CDR2 YFSETQ come from the germline V gene. Here the CDR3 DNA reads TGCGCCAGCAGCTTACTCAGGGTTGGCGAGCAGTACTTC. Translated: CASSLLRVGEQYF. The whole variable domain, remainder taken from reference TRBV5-1 and TRBJ2-7, is KAGVTQTPRYLIKTRGQQVTLSCSPISGHRSVSWYQQTPGQGLQFLFEYFSETQRNKGNFPGRFSGRQFSNSRSEMNVSTLELGDSALYLCASSLLRVGEQYFGPGTRLTVT.

The V and J genes are TRBV14 and TRBJ1-2; unclear D gene. V lost 3 bases to trimming and J lost 2 bases, with 10 bases between them. The CDR3 consists of 14 residues. Germline V gene data show CDR1 as SGHDN and CDR2 as FVKESK. In DNA form, the CDR3 reads TGTGCCAGCAGCCACCAGGCCCCGAACTATGGCTACACCTTC. This codes for CASSHQAPNYGYTF.